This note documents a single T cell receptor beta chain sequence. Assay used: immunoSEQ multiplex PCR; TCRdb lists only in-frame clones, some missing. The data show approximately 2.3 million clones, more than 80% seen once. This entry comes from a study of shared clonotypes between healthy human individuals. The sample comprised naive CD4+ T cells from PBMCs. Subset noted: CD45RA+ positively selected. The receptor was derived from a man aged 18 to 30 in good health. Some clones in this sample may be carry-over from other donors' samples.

The CDR3 sequence is CASSLRIQGFGNQPQHF. The CDR3 DNA reads as TGTGCCAGCAGTTTACGGATACAGGGGTTCGGGAATCAGCCCCAGCATTTT. This rearrangement joins TRBV27 to TRBJ1-5; 7 bases are shared with TRBD1. The CDR3 has 17 amino acids. The germline CDR1 and CDR2 sequences are MNHEY and SMNVEV (reference sequence). V lost 2 bases, J lost 4 bases, and 11 bases stayed unmatched.